Below are 16 T cell receptor beta chains sequenced from a single sample in a study of cytomegalovirus exposure and HLA in healthy donors. With 60 Vbeta and 13 Jbeta primers, the PCR was carried out. Method: immunoSEQ multiplex PCR; TCRdb's copy keeps in-frame clones and lacks some. The sample records roughly 120,000 clones, over 15% being singletons. The sequenced sample consisted of PBMCs. Receptors originate from a woman aged 18 to 35 in good health and CMV-seronegative.

V and J are TRBV9 and TRBJ1-1; D perhaps matches TRBD1 (6 bases). CDR1 and CDR2 (germline): SGDLS, YYNGEE. The V and J ends lost 0 bases and 5 bases respectively, with 17 bases between them. CDR3 length: 16 amino acids. The CDR3 reads CASSVAGGREGTEAFF. CDR3 in DNA: TGTGCCAGCAGCGTAGCTGGGGGCAGGGAGGGGACTGAAGCTTTCTTT.

The chain couples TRBV10-3 to TRBJ1-1, with D uncertain. Trimming pared 4 bases from V and 1 base from J, leaving 10 bases between. From germline, CDR1 is ENHRY and CDR2 SYGVKD. CDR3 length: 14 residues. CDR3 sequence: CAISGRATNTEAFF. CDR3 bases: TGTGCCATCAGTGGGAGGGCCACGAACACTGAAGCTTTCTTT.

This clone was seen only a few times. The chain joins TRBV4-3 to TRBJ1-4, with 8 bases identical to TRBD1. With V trimmed by 0 bases and J by 5 bases, 11 bases remained unmatched. CDR1 and CDR2 (germline): LGHNA, YSLEER. The CDR3 has 18 residues. This chain's CDR3 is CASSQDGAAGGENEKLFF. The CDR3 coding sequence is TGCGCCAGCAGCCAAGATGGGGCGGCAGGGGGCGAGAATGAAAAACTGTTTTTT.

V and J are TRBV4-1 and TRBJ1-2; TRBD1 matches at 7 bases. V shed 1 base and J 4 bases; nucleotides not matched to a gene: 6. This CDR3 region has 15 residues. The germline V gene has CDR1 MGHRA and CDR2 YSYEKL. CDR3 region: CASSQVSGGTYGYTF. DNA for the CDR3: TGCGCCAGCAGCCAAGTCTCAGGGGGGACCTATGGCTACACCTTC.

The CDR3 bases are TGTGCCAGCAGCTTACTCTTACAGGGAAACACTGAAGCTTTCTTT. Translating it yields CASSLLLQGNTEAFF. The rearrangement joins TRBV7-2 to TRBJ1-1; a possible D gene is TRBD1 (6 bases). V was cut by 2 bases and J by 2 bases, with 12 bases left in between. CDR1 SGHTA and CDR2 FQGNSA come from the germline V gene. The CDR3 length is 15 residues.

This clone has a handful of counts. The chain combines TRBV15 with TRBJ2-7; TRBD1 might be the D (5 bases). Germline lookup yields CDR1 LNHNV and CDR2 YYDKDF (reference sequence). With 1 base removed from V and 2 bases from J, the gap between germline ends came to 12 bases. This CDR3 has 15 residues. CDR3 protein: CATSRVGAPTYEQYF. CDR3 coding DNA: TGTGCCACCAGCAGAGTTGGGGCGCCCACCTACGAGCAGTACTTC.

This clone was counted a few times. J is TRBJ2-1 and V is TRBV5-4, with TRBD2 matching over 9 bases. V gave up 3 bases and J gave up 9 bases; unmatched junction bases: 13. The CDR3 extends over 16 amino acids. Looked up from germline, CDR1 is SGHNT and CDR2 is YYREEE (reference sequence). The CDR3, as DNA: TGTGCCAGCAGCTACGCACCGGGACTAGCCAGCGGTGAGCAGTTCTTC. It yields the protein CASSYAPGLASGEQFF.

Only a few counts were recorded for this clone. The chain recombines TRBV10-2 with TRBJ2-7; D is unresolved. Deletions cut 6 bases from V and 7 bases from J, with 10 bases between. Germline CDR1 reads WSHSY; CDR2 reads SAAADI. The CDR3 contains 11 residues. The CDR3 DNA reads as TGCGCCAGCAGCGGTCCGCGGGAGCAGTACTTC. Translating it yields CASSGPREQYF.

The rearrangement uses TRBV5-1 and TRBJ2-6, with D possibly TRBD2 on 5 matching bases. The CDR3 contains 18 residues. Germline values: CDR1 SGHRS, CDR2 YFSETQ. V was trimmed by 2 bases and J by 0 bases, leaving 15 bases between them. This CDR3 is CASSFGLQQSSGANVLTF. CDR3 sequence (DNA): TGCGCCAGCAGCTTCGGACTCCAACAGAGCTCTGGGGCCAACGTCCTGACTTTC.

The chain's CDR3 is CASSVGRHEGTGGENTEAFF. The CDR3 coding sequence is TGTGCCAGCAGCGTAGGTAGGCACGAAGGGACAGGAGGGGAGAACACTGAAGCTTTCTTT. The rearrangement links TRBV9 to TRBJ1-1, with TRBD1 matching 8 bases. CDR3 length: 20 residues. The V segment lost 0 bases and the J segment 1 base; nucleotides outside the gene matches: 17. Germline-derived CDR1 and CDR2 are SGDLS and YYNGEE.

This chain connects TRBV11-3 to TRBJ2-3, with D hard to call. CDR3 size: 13 residues. Trimming pared 3 bases from V and 0 bases from J, leaving 4 bases between. Germline loops: CDR1 SGHNT, CDR2 YENEEA. The CDR3 here is CASSFLSTDTQYF. The CDR3 DNA sequence: TGTGCCAGCAGCTTCTTGAGCACAGATACGCAGTATTTT.

V gene TRBV5-4 combines with J gene TRBJ2-5, with D perhaps TRBD2 (6 bases). V was clipped by 3 bases and J by 2 bases, with 11 bases between them. This CDR3 is built from 14 residues. Germline CDR1 and CDR2: SGHNT and YYREEE (reference sequence). CDR3 amino acids: CASSSAGVQETQYF. The CDR3 bases are TGTGCCAGCAGCTCAGCGGGCGTTCAAGAGACCCAGTACTTC.

This clone has only a few counts. The chain is built from TRBV7-6 and TRBJ2-5; D remains ambiguous. CDR3 length equals 16 residues. Germline CDR1 and CDR2: SGHVS and FNYEAQ. V gave up 2 bases and J gave up 2 bases, with 15 bases separating them. DNA of the CDR3: TGTGCCAGCAGCTTAAATCCCGGGTTGTTGCAAGAGACCCAGTACTTC. Translated: CASSLNPGLLQETQYF.

This clone showed up just a few times. This CDR3 reads CASSRGRGGNTEAFF. The CDR3 bases are TGTGCCAGCAGTAGGGGAAGGGGGGGGAACACTGAAGCTTTCTTT. The chain carries TRBV6-5 and TRBJ1-1, with D maybe TRBD1 (6 bases). The CDR3 is made up of 15 amino acids. V shed 5 bases and J shed 1 base, with 14 bases lying between them. The germline V gene has CDR1 MNHEY and CDR2 SVGAGI.

This clone was detected only a few times. V usage is TRBV7-8 and J usage is TRBJ2-7; 9 bases match TRBD1. Trimming removed 4 bases from V and 2 bases from J; junction bases left unmatched: 3. CDR1 is SGHVS and CDR2 is FQNEAQ in the germline V gene. The CDR3 extends over 14 amino acids. The CDR3 nucleotides read TGTGCCAGCAGCTCCCGGGACAGGGCCTACGAGCAGTACTTC. Its translation is CASSSRDRAYEQYF. Full variable domain (outside the CDR3, taken from reference TRBV7-8 and TRBJ2-7): GAGVSQSPRYKVAKRGQDVALRCDPISGHVSLFWYQQALGQGPEFLTYFQNEAQLDKSGLPSDRFFAERPEGSVSTLKIQRTQQEDSAVYLCASSSRDRAYEQYFGPGTRLTVT.

V usage is TRBV27 and J usage is TRBJ2-3; 12 bases match TRBD1. After removal of 5 bases from V and 2 bases from J, the junction contained 11 bases not matched to a gene. Per the germline V gene, CDR1 is MNHEY and CDR2 is SMNVEV (reference sequence). The CDR3 contains 18 residues. The CDR3 nucleotides read TGTGCCAGCAGTAACCGGGACAGGGGGCGGATTTACACAGATACGCAGTATTTT. Translation: CASSNRDRGRIYTDTQYF.